This T cell receptor (beta chain) came from a study of STAT3 mutations in large granular lymphocyte leukemia (dated by TCRdb to about 2019). In the study overall: Roughly half of the T-LGLL patients who were sequenced longitudinally carried canonical activating STAT3 mutations. For each patient, sequencing was performed at an average of approximately 4 time points, with a range of 2 to 8 samplings. From an initial cohort of some 210 LGL patients, 15 to 20 representative T-LGLL cases were chosen for longitudinal sequencing of TCRbeta and STAT3. To reconstruct clonal hierarchy and dynamics, serial deep sequencing of TCRbeta CDR3 and STAT3 was performed in patients with T-cell large granular lymphocyte leukemia. As controls, the study also included longitudinal sequencing of two patients with natural killer LGL leukemia. One or more immunosuppressive therapy regimens were given to more than half of T-LGLL patients, and hematologic response was seen in 40% of the treated patients. Study-wide conclusions, independent of this receptor: TCR clonotype switching after therapy was observed in 6 of 18 patients, and all newly emerging clones were found to be STAT3 wild type. At least one immunodominant TCRbeta clonotype was present in every T-LGLL patient, and multiple immunodominant subclonotypes appeared in about half of the T-LGLL patients. Because codominant clonotypes persisted in some patients, a small but highly pathogenic clone may have been missed. The burden of the dominant TCR clone was higher than the STAT3 mutant burden in several patients, which suggests that the STAT3 mutation arose secondarily inside a clone that had already expanded. Because no samples were available when a clone first appeared, clonal expansion was inferred from samplings taken at other points. Linking therapy response to changes in TCR clonal burden was complicated by variable intervals between samplings and by differing treatment regimens.

DNA was extracted from blood mononuclear cells, and the same DNA was used for both TCR and STAT3 sequencing. V is trimmed back by 0 bases and J by 5 bases, and the junction contains 6 bases that no gene match accounts for. The CDR3 measures 15 amino acids from cysteine to phenylalanine. Left in the record is the CDR3 DNA by itself, 45 bases read in frame from the first base. From the germline V gene, CDR1 is SGDLS and CDR2 is YYNGEE. TCRbeta libraries were sequenced on an Illumina MiSeq, and an average of around 41,000 productive templates per sample was obtained. Using multiplex PCR amplification, the immunoSEQ assay generated the TCRbeta CDR3 libraries. On the authors' methods: Repertoire diversity was calculated as previously defined, and values close to 0 indicated extremely monoclonal samples. TCRdb took this table from immuneACCESS and kept in-frame rearrangements with V and J called. Such tables lack part of the clones; where checked against another copy, unresolved V genes explain under half of the gap, and the rest is unexplained. D and trimming were read from the DNA, whereas the V and J calls and clone size are those reported in that table. The table for this sample lists about 20,000 clones; 92% of them were counted only once. The ten most abundant clones make up 45% of the sample.

To note about this clone: The target of this receptor is not known. No much larger clone is present one base from it, and per-base qualities are unavailable.

The sequence came from a man aged 55 to 70 with T-cell large granular lymphocyte leukemia. Some clones in this sample may be carry-over from other donors' samples. The age is the age at diagnosis. The sample taken for sequencing was peripheral blood mononuclear cells. The receptor chain draws on TRBV9 and TRBJ2-3, and 7 junctional nucleotides match TRBD2. The DNA is as follows: TGTGCCAGCAGCGTAGATCCTCCGGGGGGAGATACGCAGTATTTT. It encodes CASSVDPPGGDTQYF.